This T cell receptor beta chain came from a study of cytomegalovirus exposure and HLA in healthy donors. As for the study in general: Clustering assigned 70% to 85% of the roughly 430 genotyped donors to the Caucasian-associated ancestry cluster. Broader study findings: A few of the chains that were CMV-associated were confirmed in vitro to be specific for CMV antigens. Per published accounts, TCR beta sequences correctly predicted the HLA-A and HLA-B alleles of most subjects.

This CDR3 is built from 15 residues. The V segment lost 0 bases and the J segment 6 bases; nucleotides outside the gene matches: 0. Germline CDR1 is MNHNS and CDR2 is SASEGT. Comment on this clone: Antigen: not known.

Primers for the PCR totalled 60 Vbeta and 13 Jbeta. Generated by immunoSEQ multiplex PCR, the TCRdb table keeps only in-frame clones and is missing some. The data hold around 99,000 clones, with roughly 80% observed a single time. These donors counted as nominally healthy when sampled, but unrecorded immune exposures were likely. The J gene is TRBJ2-2, the V gene TRBV6-1, with TRBD2 matching 11 bases. This receptor was identified in a man in his forties in good health and CMV-seronegative. The source material was PBMCs. CDR3 nucleotide sequence: TGTGCCAGCAGTGAAGCTAGCGGGGGGGCCGGGGAGCTGTTTTTT. It encodes CASSEASGGAGELFF.